A selection of T cell receptor beta chains follows, all from one sample in a study of glioma-infiltrating T cells. Via MiXCR, TCRdb re-called the multiplex PCR reads, giving one row per CDR3 protein. Counted here are under 200,000 distinct CDR3 sequences, more than 35% occurring once; the ten biggest clones make up 5% to 5.5%. The source material was glioma tissue, nonneoplastic brain tissue, or PBMCs (not recorded which). The receptors derive from a human donor with low-grade glioma or glioblastoma, undergoing nonglioma brain surgery, or in good health (not recorded which). The CDR3 runs from the conserved cysteine through the conserved F or W. The order of the fields is clone size, D gene, V gene, CDR3 length, J gene, CDR3 protein, CDR3 DNA. A D gene is named only where the DNA matches it firmly. Where a row states a size, it is once, few, many or the class of an expanded clone; other rows omit it.

>NA|TRBD2|TRBV20-1|15|TRBJ2-1
CSAPKTSGMWNEQFF
TGCAGTGCTCCGAAGACCAGCGGGATGTGGAATGAGCAGTTCTTC
>many|TRBD1|TRBV7-8|14|TRBJ2-1
CASSLAYRGNEQFF
TGTGCCAGCAGCTTAGCGTACAGGGGGAATGAGCAGTTCTTC
>many|NA|TRBV24-1|11|TRBJ2-1
CATRSGNEQFF
TGTGCCACCAGGTCGGGCAATGAGCAGTTCTTC
>NA|NA|TRBV4-1|14|TRBJ2-1
CASSQVRTSDEQFF
TGCGCCAGCAGCCAAGTTAGGACATCGGATGAGCAGTTCTTC
>NA|NA|TRBV2|10|TRBJ1-1
CGSRHTEAFF
TGTGGCAGTCGGCACACTGAAGCTTTCTTT
>NA|TRBD2|TRBV4-1|16|TRBJ2-1
CASSQVRSGRAIEHFF
TGCGCCAGCAGCCAAGTACGTAGCGGGAGAGCCATTGAGCATTTCTTC
>many|NA|TRBV20-1|12|TRBJ2-1
CSANQGWTEQFF
TGCAGTGCTAATCAGGGGTGGACTGAGCAGTTCTTC
>NA|TRBD2|TRBV20-1|16|TRBJ2-7
CSAEEALAALTYEQYF
TGCAGTGCCGAAGAGGCCCTAGCGGCCTTGACCTACGAGCAGTACTTC
>many|NA|TRBV20-1|14|TRBJ2-5
CSARDLRGQETQYF
TGCAGTGCTAGAGATCTAAGGGGGCAAGAGACCCAGTACTTC
>NA|NA|TRBV30|11|TRBJ2-1
CAGAQDNEQFF
TGTGCCGGGGCCCAGGACAATGAGCAGTTCTTC
>NA|NA|TRBV7-9|14|TRBJ1-4
CASSLDITNEKLFF
TGTGCCAGCAGCTTAGATATAACTAATGAAAAACTGTTTTTT
>many|NA|TRBV3-1|14|TRBJ1-6
CASSQGAANSPLHF
TGTGCCAGCAGCCAAGGGGCAGCAAATTCACCCCTCCACTTT
>many|NA|TRBV7-6|13|TRBJ1-3
CASSLQSGNTIYF
TGTGCCAGCAGCCTACAGTCTGGAAACACCATATATTTT
>many|TRBD1|TRBV29-1|13|TRBJ2-1
CSQRQGQFAEQFF
TGCAGCCAGCGACAGGGACAGTTTGCTGAGCAGTTCTTC
>NA|NA|TRBV3-1|19|TRBJ1-2
CASSQDTPRDIRPNYGYTF
TGTGCCAGCAGCCAAGATACCCCACGGGACATTCGTCCTAACTATGGCTACACCTTC
>NA|NA|TRBV7-3|13|TRBJ1-1
CASSLGAATEAFF
TGTGCCAGCAGCTTAGGAGCCGCCACTGAAGCTTTCTTT
>many|TRBD2|TRBV2|15|TRBJ2-7
CASSERSGISYEQYF
TGTGCCAGCAGTGAGCGTAGCGGGATTTCCTACGAGCAGTACTTC
>many|TRBD1|TRBV6-1|11|TRBJ2-1
CASSRGNEQFF
TGTGCCAGCTCCAGGGGGAATGAGCAGTTCTTC
>NA|TRBD1|TRBV5-1|13|TRBJ2-7
CASSAGQGGEQYF
TGCGCCAGCAGCGCGGGACAGGGCGGCGAGCAGTACTTC
>NA|TRBD1|TRBV7-9|17|TRBJ1-3
CASSLGQGAGSGNTIYF
TGTGCCAGCAGCCTAGGACAGGGGGCAGGGTCTGGAAACACCATATATTTT
>many|NA|TRBV24-1|13|TRBJ1-5
CATEGNSNQPQHF
TGTGCCACCGAGGGGAATAGCAATCAGCCCCAGCATTTT
>once|NA|TRBV4-1|15|TRBJ2-7
CASTQGHGTSLEQYF
TGCGCCAGCACCCAGGGGCACGGGACTTCCCTCGAGCAGTACTTC
>NA|TRBD2|TRBV19|15|TRBJ2-1
CASSDPSGTLNEQFF
TGTGCCAGTAGTGACCCTAGCGGGACCTTGAATGAGCAGTTCTTC
>NA|NA|TRBV2|16|TRBJ1-4
CASSDTRGTGREKLFF
TGTGCCAGCAGTGATACACGGGGAACCGGTCGGGAAAAACTGTTTTTT
>medium-sized|NA|TRBV7-2|13|TRBJ1-1
CASSLVRDGEAFF
TGTGCCAGCAGCTTAGTTCGGGATGGTGAAGCTTTCTTT
>once|TRBD2|TRBV4-1|16|TRBJ2-1
CASSQHGLAGDYEQFF
TGCGCCAGCAGCCAACACGGACTAGCGGGAGATTATGAGCAGTTCTTC
>few|TRBD2|TRBV20-1|19|TRBJ2-1
CGARDLGTGLAGFLYEQFF
TGCGGTGCTAGAGATTTGGGGACTGGCTTAGCGGGATTCCTCTATGAGCAGTTCTTC
>NA|TRBD2|TRBV6-2/TRBV6-3|15|TRBJ2-3
CAISGLAGGPYTQYF
TGTGCCATCAGTGGACTAGCGGGAGGGCCATATACGCAGTATTTT
>many|NA|TRBV4-2|16|TRBJ1-1
CASSQDHAQGSTEAFF
TGTGCCAGCAGCCAAGATCATGCTCAGGGTTCGACTGAAGCTTTCTTT
>many|NA|TRBV27|16|TRBJ1-5
CASSLYQPNSNQPQHF
TGTGCCAGCAGTTTGTACCAACCGAATAGCAATCAGCCCCAGCATTTT
>NA|NA|TRBV5-1|14|TRBJ2-7
CASRLQVASYEQYF
TGCGCCAGCAGATTACAGGTTGCGTCCTACGAGCAGTACTTC
>few|TRBD2|TRBV5-1|16|TRBJ2-3
CASSRLAGASTDTQYF
TGCGCCAGCAGCCGACTAGCGGGGGCATCCACAGATACGCAGTATTTT
>few|NA|TRBV2|13|TRBJ2-1
CASSESSYNEQFF
TGTGCCAGCAGTGAAAGCTCCTACAATGAGCAGTTCTTC
>NA|TRBD1|TRBV5-1|15|TRBJ2-3
CASTVGTDSRDTQYF
TGCGCCAGCACTGTCGGGACAGATAGCAGAGATACGCAGTATTTT
>many|NA|TRBV25-1|14|TRBJ1-2
CASSEYGGNYGYTF
TGTGCCAGCAGTGAATATGGCGGAAACTATGGCTACACCTTC
>many|TRBD1|TRBV20-1|13|TRBJ1-1
CSAKTGGITEAFF
TGCAGTGCAAAGACAGGGGGCATAACTGAAGCTTTCTTT
>NA|NA|TRBV6-1|12|TRBJ1-3
CASVERGNTIYF
TGTGCCAGCGTGGAACGTGGAAACACCATATATTTT
>many|NA|TRBV20-1|15|TRBJ1-1
CSARDAGRPNTEAFF
TGCAGTGCTAGAGACGCCGGACGGCCGAACACTGAAGCTTTCTTT